The 9 T cell receptor beta chains listed next were all sequenced from one sample in a study of shared clonotypes between healthy human individuals (dated by TCRdb to the early 2020s). Receptors were amplified or captured by the immunoSEQ multiplex PCR assay. TCRdb stores this immuneACCESS table with in-frame sequences only. Part of the clones is absent; in the studies checked, under half of the shortfall reflects unresolved V genes, and no reason is known for the rest. The sample table shows around 530,000 clones, and roughly four fifths are seen once. Around 12% of the sample is taken by the ten largest. Specimen: PBMCs. These receptor sequences come from a woman aged 40 to 50 in good health. Some clones in this sample may be carry-over from other donors' samples.

Note on this clone: One junction end does not reproduce the germline sequence, and a read error may be involved. Other DNA sequences from this sample encode an identical CDR3 as well. The chain combines TRBV28 with TRBJ1-2, with D hard to call. This CDR3 has 12 amino acids. CDR1 is MDHEN and CDR2 is SYDVKM in the germline V gene. The CDR3 sequence: CASGTAYYGYTF. Here the CDR3 DNA reads TGTGCCAGCGGAACAGCTTACTATGGCTACACTTTC.

This CDR3 is CASSLGVAKNIQYF. The CDR3, as DNA: TGTGCCAGCAGCTTGGGGGTAGCCAAAAACATTCAGTACTTC. This chain links TRBV11-3 with TRBJ2-4; the D call may be TRBD1 or TRBD2 (5 bases each). CDR1 is SGHNT, CDR2 YENEEA, per germline. The V gene lost 3 bases and the J gene lost 0 bases, with 6 bases spanning the gap. CDR3 length equals 14 residues. The variable domain in full, completed from reference TRBV11-3 and TRBJ2-4, reads EAGVVQSPRYKIIEKKQPVAFWCNPISGHNTLYWYLQNLGQGPELLIRYENEEAVDDSQLPKDRFSAERLKGVDSTLKIQPAELGDSAVYLCASSLGVAKNIQYFGAGTRLSVL.

In DNA form, the CDR3 reads TGTGCCTGGAGTGTACGACGACTCCTGAACACTGAAGCTTTCTTT. Its protein product is CAWSVRRLLNTEAFF. The chain employs TRBV30 and TRBJ1-1; D is unclear. The CDR3 runs to 15 residues. V gave up 0 bases and J gave up 0 bases, with 11 bases separating them. CDR1 and CDR2 from the germline V gene are GTSNPN and SVGIG (reference sequence).

This clone was observed a few times. The J gene is TRBJ2-7, the V gene TRBV29-1, with TRBD2 matching over 7 bases. From germline, CDR1 is SQVTM and CDR2 ANQGSEA. Trimming at V came to 7 bases and at J to 6 bases, leaving 9 bases not matched to a gene. The CDR3 is 12 amino acids. The CDR3 nucleotides are TGCAGCGCTGAGGGGAGGGCGTTCGAGCAGTACTTC. Translation: CSAEGRAFEQYF.

Note on this clone: Its ends do not fully match the called genes, so a read error is possible. V gene TRBV30 combines with J gene TRBJ2-7; TRBD2 matches at 13 bases. The V gene's germline CDR1 is GTSNPN and CDR2 SVGIG (reference sequence). The CDR3 sequence is 13 residues long. This CDR3 reads CAYDRGTSGAVFF. CDR3 DNA sequence: TGTGCCTACGACAGGGGGACTAGCGGGGCCGTTTTCTTC. The variable domain in full, with the rest retrieved from reference TRBV30 and TRBJ2-7, is SQTIHQWPATLVQPVGSPLSLECTVEGTSNPNLYWYRQAAGRGLQLLFYSVGIGQISSEVPQNLSASRPQDRQFILSSKKLLLSDSGFYLCAYDRGTSGAVFFGPGTRLTVT.

This chain uses TRBV5-1 with TRBJ2-7; 7 bases are shared with TRBD1. This CDR3 comprises 14 residues. V was pared by 4 bases and J by 7 bases, with 11 bases of the junction left unmatched. The germline V gene encodes CDR1 SGHRS and CDR2 YFSETQ. The CDR3 sequence: CASSPNDRAGEQYF. CDR3 sequence (DNA): TGCGCCAGCAGCCCGAACGACAGGGCCGGGGAGCAGTACTTC.

The chain recombines TRBV28 with TRBJ2-7; D not certain. CDR1 and CDR2 (germline): MDHEN, SYDVKM. V shed 3 bases and J shed 2 bases, with 14 bases lying between them. CDR3 length: 15 amino acids. DNA for the CDR3: TGTGCCAGCAGTTTGGTTGGGGAACTTACCTACGAGCAGTACTTC. It translates to CASSLVGELTYEQYF. Combining the CDR3 with reference TRBV28 and TRBJ2-7 gives the whole variable domain DVKVTQSSRYLVKRTGEKVFLECVQDMDHENMFWYRQDPGLGLRLIYFSYDVKMKEKGDIPEGYSVSREKKERFSLILESASTNQTSMYLCASSLVGELTYEQYFGPGTRLTVT.

This chain connects TRBV19 to TRBJ1-1; no clear D gene. Germline CDR1 reads LNHDA; CDR2 reads SQIVND (reference sequence). Trimming took off 7 bases at V and 1 base at J, with 4 bases between the two ends. CDR3 size: 11 residues. Here the CDR3 reads CASTENTEAFF. The CDR3 DNA sequence: TGTGCCAGTACTGAGAACACTGAAGCTTTCTTT.

For this clone: The identical CDR3 is also encoded by other nucleotide sequences in the sample. The rearrangement links TRBV30 to TRBJ2-4; tentatively, D is TRBD2 (5 bases). Germline CDR1 GTSNPN, CDR2 SVGIG (reference sequence). The CDR3 is made up of 12 amino acids. V lost 0 bases to trimming and J lost 10 bases, with 10 bases between them. The DNA of the CDR3 is TGTGCCTGGAGTGTTCGGGGAAGTATTCAGTACTTC. Residues: CAWSVRGSIQYF. Full variable domain (rest looked up from reference TRBV30 and TRBJ2-4): SQTIHQWPATLVQPVGSPLSLECTVEGTSNPNLYWYRQAAGRGLQLLFYSVGIGQISSEVPQNLSASRPQDRQFILSSKKLLLSDSGFYLCAWSVRGSIQYFGAGTRLSVL.